This T cell receptor beta chain was documented in a study of T cells in Graves' hyperthyroidism and ophthalmopathy (dated by TCRdb to the late 2010s). Context from the whole study: To identify distinguishing TCR V-J signatures, a discovery cohort of around 100 patients was used, comprising under 45 with Graves' ophthalmopathy and approximately 58 with stable Graves' hyperthyroidism. Prospective prediction of ophthalmopathy was tested in an independent validation cohort consisting of some 19 hyperthyroidism patients and 17 patients who later progressed to ophthalmopathy. For training and testing, the 100 or so patients in the discovery cohort were randomly divided in a 7:3 ratio. In more than five Graves' hyperthyroidism patients, the study also compared T-cell repertoires from thyroid tissue with T-cell repertoires from blood. Following sampling, methimazole starting at 30 mg daily was given to hyperthyroidism patients, and high-dose intravenous methylprednisolone was given to ophthalmopathy patients. The paper describes TCR Vbeta CDR3 sequencing of 135 peripheral blood samples, made up of approximately 40 ophthalmopathy patients, roughly 80 hyperthyroidism patients and about 17 progressor patients. Study-level results and caveats: Blood samples also contained most of the expanded thyroid clonotypes (frequency above 0.001), which suggests that blood repertoires may reflect thyroid immune responses. In validation, the model predicted progression to ophthalmopathy a median of around six months before onset, with roughly 70% sensitivity and roughly 73% specificity. A 13 V-J signature model separated ophthalmopathy from stable hyperthyroidism, with nearly 90% sensitivity and roughly 84% specificity in cross-validation and 80%/75% in testing. Sample size was not statistically predetermined, and investigators were not blinded to group allocation.

CDR1 SQVTM and CDR2 ANQGSEA are derived from the germline V gene. From the cysteine up to the phenylalanine, the CDR3 has a length of 12 residues. The kept DNA is CDR3 alone, 36 bases in frame from the first base. About this clonotype: Its binding antigen is unknown. Sequence at one end of the junction differs from germline and may be a read error.

The study excluded patients with uncontrolled infections, other autoimmune diseases, pregnancy or lactation. Diagnoses were established on the basis of clinical symptoms, serum thyroxine and TRAb, thyroid ultrasound, and orbital computed tomography. Trizol reagent was used to extract total RNA, and RNA quality was then checked on an Agilent 2100 Bioanalyzer. TCR beta CDR3 regions were amplified from RNA transcripts. The first round of RT-PCR for the TCR CDR3 was performed with the HTBI primer set and the Qiagen OneStep RT-PCR kit. Libraries were constructed in a second round of multiplex PCR, after which size selection and purification were performed. Libraries were sequenced paired-end with 100 bp reads on an Illumina HiSeq2000. In the original analysis: SOAPnuke was used to process the raw data, with reads discarded if the reads contained adapters or uncalled bases, had a mean Phred below 15, or lacked an exact constant-primer or identifier match. High-quality paired reads were merged with COPE v1.2.5, and unique nucleotide sequences were defined as clonotypes. MiTCR v1.1 was used to align the clonotypes against IMGT TRBV, TRBD and TRBJ reference segments. Only V-J combinations with frequency above 0.0001, covering about 99% of repertoires, were analysed. A TCS score was defined as the ratio between F50 (clonal expansion) and ExV (chaos), using BLOSUM62-based TCRdist between CDR3 peptides within each V-J. Welch's t-statistics and random forest reduced roughly 500 V-J features to roughly 13, which were used in a naive Bayes classifier (R e1071). The Morisita-Horn index was used to measure how similar the thyroid and blood repertoires were. TCRdb itself trimmed the public reads at Q25 with fastp, ran MiXCR and retained productive beta chains. Every entry covers one CDR3 protein and lists the most common genes and DNA from its rows. What appears here as the V and J calls and clone size reflects TCRdb's work, not the paper's. The sample has a few hundred thousand distinct CDR3 sequences on record, 40% to 50% of them singletons. 35% to 50% of the sample comes from the top ten.

Sequencing was carried out using peripheral blood or thyroid tissue (not recorded which). The TCR originated in an adult woman with Graves' disease, either hyperthyroidism or ophthalmopathy (not recorded which). Rearrangement joined TRBV29-1 to TRBJ2-7; the D gene assignment is ambiguous. At the DNA level, the sequence is TGCAGCGTTGCGACGGGCTCCCACGAGCAGTACTTC. Its amino acids are CSVATGSHEQYF.